This passage covers 5 T cell receptor beta chains from one sample sequenced in a study of cytomegalovirus exposure and HLA in healthy donors. PCR primers comprised 60 Vbeta and 13 Jbeta primers. TCRdb keeps only in-frame clones here, not all; method: immunoSEQ multiplex PCR. The sample yields 100,000 to 150,000 clones, more than 60% seen once. Input material: PBMCs. Receptors were obtained from a woman in her 40s in good health and CMV-seronegative.

Concerning this clone: A read error may account for a junction end that differs from germline. This chain uses TRBV7-6 with TRBJ2-7; tentative D call: TRBD1 (6 bases). Germline V lookup: CDR1 SGHVS, CDR2 FNYEAQ. The CDR3 has 11 amino acids. This chain's CDR3 is CASSLGTDLNF. CDR3 bases: TGTGCCAGCAGCTTAGGGACAGACTTGAACTTC. Combining the CDR3 with reference TRBV7-6 and TRBJ2-7 gives the whole variable domain GAGVSQSPRYKVTKRGQDVALRCDPISGHVSLYWYRQALGQGPEFLTYFNYEAQQDKSGLPNDRFSAERPEGSISTLTIQRTEQRDSAMYRCASSLGTDLNFGPGTRLTVT.

The chain carries TRBV6-5 and TRBJ1-1; 7 bases are shared with TRBD1. CDR3 length: 13 residues. The germline gives CDR1 MNHEY, CDR2 SVGAGI. Trimming removed 6 bases from V and 2 bases from J; junction bases left unmatched: 3. The chain's CDR3 is CASRRQGNTEAFF. The CDR3 DNA sequence: TGTGCCAGCAGACGACAGGGTAACACTGAAGCTTTCTTT.

This chain uses TRBV27 with TRBJ2-3, with TRBD2 identical over 7 bases. The CDR3 is made up of 14 amino acids. CDR1 and CDR2 from the germline V gene are MNHEY and SMNVEV (reference sequence). V was pared by 10 bases and J by 2 bases, with 9 bases of the junction left unmatched. The DNA of the CDR3 is TGTGCCAAATACGGGAGGAGACCCACAGATACGCAGTATTTT. Protein sequence: CAKYGRRPTDTQYF.

The chain carries TRBV28 and TRBJ1-6; the match to TRBD1 covers 8 bases. The CDR3 is 15 residues long. Looked up from germline, CDR1 is MDHEN and CDR2 is SYDVKM. J was trimmed by 10 bases and V by 6 bases; bases with no gene match: 11. The CDR3 DNA is TGTGCCAGCAGCGATATGACAGGGGTTTACTCACCCCTCCACTTT. It yields the protein CASSDMTGVYSPLHF. The variable domain in full, with the rest retrieved from reference TRBV28 and TRBJ1-6, is DVKVTQSSRYLVKRTGEKVFLECVQDMDHENMFWYRQDPGLGLRLIYFSYDVKMKEKGDIPEGYSVSREKKERFSLILESASTNQTSMYLCASSDMTGVYSPLHFGNGTRLTVT.

The genes are TRBV5-6 and TRBJ2-7; 8 bases fit TRBD1. Germline lookup yields CDR1 SGHDT and CDR2 YYEEEE. Trimming removed 4 bases from V and 3 bases from J; junction bases left unmatched: 6. The CDR3 has 14 residues. CDR3 residues: CASSLGQGRYEQYF. The DNA for the CDR3 is TGTGCCAGCAGCCTCGGACAGGGTCGCTACGAGCAGTACTTC.